The 16 T cell receptor beta chains below all came from one sample that was sequenced in a study of T-cell memory formation after mild COVID-19. TCRdb re-called the 5' RACE reads through MiXCR, storing one row per CDR3 protein. The table records roughly 100,000 distinct CDR3 sequences, more than 15% of them present only once. Sequenced material: PBMCs or a T cell subset sorted from them (not recorded which). The receptor set was obtained from an adult woman who had mild COVID-19 (a few samples of this study predate the infection). Cell type and time point are not known.

In DNA form, the CDR3 reads TGTGCCAGCTCACCACAGGGGGCGAGGGCGAACACCGGGGAGCTGTTTTTT. Translating gives CASSPQGARANTGELFF. This sequence joins TRBV18 and TRBJ2-2; 7 bases fit TRBD1. The junction had 5 bases not matched to a gene; V was cut back by 1 base and J by 0 bases. The V gene's germline CDR1 is KGHSH and CDR2 LQKENI. This CDR3 has 17 residues.

This clonotype ranks as large. Written as DNA, the CDR3 is TGTGCCAGCAGCAAGACAGGGGCGGGAGAGACCCAGTACTTC. Translating gives CASSKTGAGETQYF. The chain combines TRBV9 with TRBJ2-5; 8 bases match TRBD1. Per germline, CDR1 SGDLS and CDR2 YYNGEE. Trimming at V came to 4 bases and at J to 4 bases, leaving 6 bases not matched to a gene. This CDR3 is built from 14 residues.

Note on this clonotype: An end of the junction does not agree with germline; a read error may underlie this. The chain is built from TRBV7-7 and TRBJ2-7; D may be TRBD2 (7 bases). Germline V CDR1 and CDR2: SSHAT, FNYEAQ (reference sequence). This CDR3 spans 15 amino acids. The CDR3 here is CAISLGRGPSYEQYF. The CDR3 region has the DNA TGTGCCATCAGCTTAGGGCGGGGGCCCTCCTACGAGCAGTACTTC.

The chain has TRBV4-1 and TRBJ2-1, with 9 bases fitting TRBD2. Germline-derived CDR1 and CDR2 are MGHRA and YSYEKL. With V trimmed by 5 bases and J by 2 bases, 4 bases remained unmatched. CDR3 length: 15 amino acids. CDR3 sequence (DNA): TGCGCCAGCAGCTGGACTAGCGCGGCCTACAATGAGCAGTTCTTC. Protein product: CASSWTSAAYNEQFF.

This clonotype was picked up a small number of times. The V call is TRBV27, the J call TRBJ1-2; D remains ambiguous. The V gene's germline CDR1 is MNHEY and CDR2 SMNVEV (reference sequence). The V and J ends lost 3 bases and 4 bases respectively, with 9 bases between them. This CDR3 comprises 13 residues. In DNA, the CDR3 is TGTGCCAGCAGTTTGTCTGGCATCTATGGCTACACCTTC. Protein: CASSLSGIYGYTF.

This clonotype was observed a few times. This sequence joins TRBV12-3 or TRBV12-4 and TRBJ2-4; D possibly corresponds to TRBD2 (5 bases). CDR3 length: 15 residues. V lost 7 bases and J 1 base, leaving 14 bases between the germline ends. The CDR3 DNA is TGTGCCAGCAACCTTTCCGGGGAGGCCAAAAACATTCAGTACTTC. Its translation is CASNLSGEAKNIQYF.

CDR3 bases: TGCGCCAGCAGCTTCCCCGACGGGAACACTGAAGCTTTCTTT. It translates to CASSFPDGNTEAFF. The rearrangement joins TRBV5-1 to TRBJ1-1; D not resolved. Germline V gene data show CDR1 as SGHRS and CDR2 as YFSETQ. Between the trimmed V and J ends, which lost 2 bases and 1 base, there was a span of 9 bases. The CDR3 contains 14 residues. The full variable domain, with the rest looked up from reference TRBV5-1 and TRBJ1-1, is KAGVTQTPRYLIKTRGQQVTLSCSPISGHRSVSWYQQTPGQGLQFLFEYFSETQRNKGNFPGRFSGRQFSNSRSEMNVSTLELGDSALYLCASSFPDGNTEAFFGQGTRLTVV.

This sequence joins TRBV12-3 or TRBV12-4 and TRBJ1-1; D ambiguous. This CDR3 is built from 14 residues. V was shortened by 3 bases and J by 4 bases, with 12 bases between the two germline ends. CDR3 DNA sequence: TGTGCCAGCAGTTTTGTCTCGGGGAGCACTGAAGCTTTCTTT. The encoded protein is CASSFVSGSTEAFF.

This clonotype occurred a few times. The gene calls are TRBV25-1 and TRBJ2-7; D call uncertain. This CDR3 has 11 amino acids. Trimming took 4 bases from V and 5 from J, leaving 6 bases between them. The germline V gene has CDR1 MGHDK and CDR2 SYGVNS. The CDR3 coding sequence is TGTGCCAGCAGTGTATATCACGAGCAGTACTTC. It codes for CASSVYHEQYF.

There are a few counts of this clonotype. This chain links TRBV7-2 with TRBJ2-5; 10 positions agree with TRBD2. The V and J ends lost 4 bases and 5 bases, in that order; junction bases with no gene match: 10. The germline CDR1 and CDR2 sequences are SGHTA and FQGNSA. The CDR3 is 16 amino acids. CDR3 protein: CASSSGASGSTETQYF. Here the CDR3 DNA reads TGTGCCAGCAGCTCCGGCGCTAGCGGGAGTACGGAGACCCAGTACTTC.

This clonotype was detected ten times or more. The rearrangement joins TRBV5-1 to TRBJ2-1, with 8 positions matching TRBD1. Looked up from germline, CDR1 is SGHRS and CDR2 is YFSETQ. V gave up 7 bases and J gave up 5 bases; unmatched junction bases: 8. The CDR3 runs 14 residues. The CDR3: CASGYRQGHNEQFF. The CDR3, as DNA: TGCGCCAGCGGATACCGACAGGGGCACAATGAGCAGTTCTTC.

V gene TRBV4-1 combines with J gene TRBJ1-5; unclear D gene. Trimming removed 0 bases from V and 7 bases from J, with 7 bases in between. This CDR3 spans 13 amino acids. Germline V gives CDR1 MGHRA, CDR2 YSYEKL. CDR3 loop: CASSQDRRQPQHF. DNA of the CDR3: TGCGCCAGCAGCCAAGATCGGCGACAGCCCCAGCATTTT.

The V call is TRBV6-2 or TRBV6-3, the J call TRBJ2-3; unclear D gene. This CDR3 is built from 13 residues. CDR1 is MNHEY, CDR2 SVGEGT, per germline. With 2 bases removed from V and 6 bases from J, the gap between germline ends came to 9 bases. CDR3 sequence: CASSYTLIDTQYF. The DNA for the CDR3 is TGTGCCAGCAGTTACACCTTGATCGATACGCAGTATTTT.

The CDR3 loop is CASSQGGSDGYTF. CDR3 in DNA: TGTGCCAGCAGCCAAGGGGGATCCGATGGCTACACCTTC. The chain couples TRBV9 to TRBJ1-2, with D possibly TRBD1 on 6 matching bases. CDR1 and CDR2 (germline): SGDLS, YYNGEE. This CDR3 contains 13 residues. Trimming removed 4 bases from V and 6 bases from J, with 13 bases in between.

This clonotype was seen a handful of times. J is TRBJ2-7 and V is TRBV11-3; tentative D call: TRBD2 (5 bases). Germline values: CDR1 SGHNT, CDR2 YENEEA. This CDR3 comprises 12 residues. Deletions cut 4 bases from V and 4 bases from J, with 8 bases between. The CDR3 DNA follows: TGTGCCAGCAGCTCGCGGGTGTACGAGCAGTACTTC. The encoded protein is CASSSRVYEQYF.

This clonotype has ten or more counts. The V call is TRBV18, the J call TRBJ1-5; D is unclear. The CDR3 spans 15 residues. In germline, CDR1 is KGHSH, CDR2 LQKENI. Trimming took off 2 bases at V and 0 bases at J, with 8 bases between the two ends. CDR3 coding DNA: TGTGCCAGCTCACCAGAGGACGGTAGCAATCAGCCCCAGCATTTT. Protein product: CASSPEDGSNQPQHF.